These 11 T cell receptor beta chains were all obtained from the same sample, sequenced in a study of blood T cell repertoires in COVID-19. The data were produced by immunoSEQ multiplex PCR, yet TCRdb's version contains in-frame clones alone and is incomplete. The sample yields 250,000 or so clones, approximately 88% seen once. Material for sequencing was PBMCs or T cells enriched from blood (not recorded which). Receptors were obtained from a woman in her forties who had been exposed to COVID-19.

The V and J genes are TRBV12-3 or TRBV12-4 and TRBJ1-1, with TRBD1 as a possible D gene (6 bases). V lost 6 bases and J lost 2, with 10 bases in between. The CDR3 consists of 13 residues. CDR3 residues: CASRPTGNTEAFF. The DNA of the CDR3 is TGTGCCAGCAGGCCGACAGGAAACACTGAAGCTTTCTTT.

The CDR3 sequence is CASSLVRRFGDGDSPLHF. In DNA, the CDR3 is TGTGCCAGCAGCTTAGTTCGGAGGTTTGGGGATGGAGATTCACCCCTCCACTTT. This rearrangement joins TRBV11-2 to TRBJ1-6; D gene ambiguous. CDR3 length equals 18 residues. The germline CDR1 and CDR2 sequences are SGHAT and FQNNGV. Trimming removed 1 base at V and 8 bases at J, with 21 bases between.

This rearrangement joins TRBV28 to TRBJ1-5; D not certain. The V end was cut by 2 bases, the J end by 9 bases, with 14 bases between. This CDR3 comprises 14 residues. CDR1 is MDHEN, CDR2 SYDVKM, per germline. In DNA, the CDR3 is TGTGCCAGCAGTTTAGGGCCAGAGGGTCCGCCCCAGCATTTT. The encoded protein is CASSLGPEGPPQHF.

This sequence joins TRBV3-1 (or the pseudogene TRBV3-2) and TRBJ2-3; no clear D. The CDR3 contains 12 residues. Germline CDR1 LGHDT, CDR2 YNNKEL (reference sequence). With 0 bases removed from V and 10 bases from J, the gap between germline ends came to 8 bases. The CDR3 bases are TGTGCCAGCAGCCAAGAGGGCTCAGCGCAGTATTTT. The encoded protein is CASSQEGSAQYF.

The V gene is TRBV5-4, the J gene TRBJ1-3; possible D gene TRBD1, 5 bases. CDR3 length: 15 residues. Trimming left V 3 bases short and J 3 bases short, with 13 bases between. The V gene's germline CDR1 is SGHNT and CDR2 YYREEE (reference sequence). DNA of the CDR3: TGTGCCAGCAGCTGGGGGACTGGGAATGGAAACACCATATATTTT. Translation gives CASSWGTGNGNTIYF.

The chain combines TRBV24-1 with TRBJ2-3, with 10 bases fitting TRBD1. This CDR3 contains 18 residues. After removal of 4 bases from V and 4 bases from J, the junction contained 13 bases not matched to a gene. Germline V lookup: CDR1 KGHDR, CDR2 SFDVKD. The CDR3 sequence: CATSDLPGTGDWADTQYF. As DNA, the CDR3 is TGTGCCACCAGTGACTTACCTGGGACAGGGGATTGGGCAGATACGCAGTATTTT.

The DNA of the CDR3 is TGTGCCAGCAGCGACCCCGGGACAAATTACAATGAGCAGTTCTTC. This translates into CASSDPGTNYNEQFF. The chain couples TRBV7-3 to TRBJ2-1, with D possibly matching TRBD1 (6 bases). The CDR3 loop spans 15 amino acids. The germline CDR1 and CDR2 sequences are SGHTA and FQGTGA. V lost 5 bases, J lost 4 bases, and 15 bases lay in between.

This rearrangement joins TRBV3-1 (or the pseudogene TRBV3-2) to TRBJ2-7; TRBD2 might be the D (5 bases). Trimming took off 0 bases at V and 4 bases at J, with 13 bases between the two ends. This CDR3 is built from 15 residues. Per germline, CDR1 LGHDT and CDR2 YNNKEL (reference sequence). The CDR3 spells CASSQDLGERYEQYV. The CDR3 DNA is TGTGCCAGCAGCCAAGATCTTGGCGAGCGGTACGAGCAGTACGTC.

The chain joins TRBV19 to TRBJ1-5, with 9 bases aligning to TRBD1. The CDR3 runs 15 residues. Per germline, CDR1 LNHDA and CDR2 SQIVND (reference sequence). Unmatched junction bases numbered 10, after V lost 9 bases and J lost 4 bases. The chain's CDR3 is CASRHPGQGNQPQHF. CDR3 DNA sequence: TGTGCCAGCCGACACCCCGGACAGGGGAATCAGCCCCAGCATTTT.

The chain recombines TRBV7-9 with TRBJ2-5, with 9 nucleotides matching TRBD2. Trimming took 1 base from V and 8 from J; bases not matched to a gene: 5. The germline V gene has CDR1 SEHNR and CDR2 FQNEAQ (reference sequence). The CDR3 extends over 14 amino acids. The CDR3 spells CASSLGQRGVTQYF. The CDR3 DNA reads as TGTGCCAGCAGCTTAGGACAGCGGGGGGTTACCCAGTACTTC.

The chain carries TRBV6-2 or TRBV6-3 and TRBJ1-1, with TRBD1 as a possible D gene (6 bases). The germline V and J ends were trimmed by 4 bases and 0 bases, with 9 bases remaining between them. Germline V gene sequence: CDR1 MNHEY, CDR2 SVGEGT. The CDR3 is 14 amino acids. The CDR3 DNA reads TGTGCCAGCAGTTCGACAGGAATGAACACTGAAGCTTTCTTT. This codes for CASSSTGMNTEAFF.